The source of this TCR beta chain is a study of T cells in Graves' hyperthyroidism and ophthalmopathy. RNA transcripts provided the source from which TCR beta CDR3 regions were amplified. First-round RT-PCR of the TCR CDR3 relied on the HTBI primer set. TCRdb processed the multiplex PCR reads anew with MiXCR; each CDR3 protein has one entry. In the table there are some 570,000 distinct CDR3 sequences, more than 13% of which are singletons. The CDR3 contains 14 residues. CDR1 is DFQATT, CDR2 SNEGSKA, per germline (reference sequence). Trimming cost V 4 bases and J 0 bases, with 10 bases left between them.

Material: blood. The receptor's source is a woman younger than 35 with Graves' ophthalmopathy. The chain recombines TRBV20-1 with TRBJ2-4, with D perhaps TRBD2 (5 bases). The CDR3 is CSATRLLAKNIQYF. The CDR3 nucleotides read TGCAGTGCTACCAGACTACTAGCCAAAAACATTCAGTACTTC.